The clone carrying this T cell receptor (beta chain) was picked up a small number of times. What it binds is unknown. V lost 1 base and J lost 0; bases outside the gene matches: 4. The CDR3 runs to 17 residues. Per germline, CDR1 MGHRA and CDR2 YSYEKL. The data stem from a study of T cell repertoires in cytomegalovirus infection. Turning to the study itself: Used in the study were CMV epitopes, some recently identified and HLA-C-restricted, others well-studied and HLA-B-restricted.

Broader study findings: Ex vivo responses were dominated by HLA-C-restricted CMV-specific TCR beta clonotypes. Pooled public TCR beta family frequency picked out CMV carriers with the relevant HLA.

TCRdb used MiXCR to reprocess the reads, holding one entry per CDR3 protein. The table lists about 770,000 distinct CDR3 sequences, about 28% of them singletons, with around 13% in the top ten. The sequencing used cultured CD8+ T cells from PBMCs, collected from culture after CMV antigen stimulation. This chain joins TRBV4-1 and TRBJ1-3; TRBD1 agrees at 9 bases. This clonotype was sampled from a human donor in good health (CMV status not recorded). Some clones in this sample may be carry-over from other donors' samples. The DNA of the CDR3 is TGCGCCAGCAGCCAAGCCGGGACAGGGAGCTCTGGAAACACCATATATTTT. This codes for CASSQAGTGSSGNTIYF.